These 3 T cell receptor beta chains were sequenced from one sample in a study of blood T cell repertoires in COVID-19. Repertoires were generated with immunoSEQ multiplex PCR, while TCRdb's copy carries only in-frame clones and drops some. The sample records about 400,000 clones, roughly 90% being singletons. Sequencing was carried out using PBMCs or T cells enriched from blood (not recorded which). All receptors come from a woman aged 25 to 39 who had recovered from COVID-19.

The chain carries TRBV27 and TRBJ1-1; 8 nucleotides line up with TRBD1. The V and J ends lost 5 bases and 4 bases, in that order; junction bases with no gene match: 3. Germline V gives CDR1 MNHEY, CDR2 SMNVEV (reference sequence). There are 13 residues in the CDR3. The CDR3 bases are TGTGCCAGCAGTACAGGGGGGTCCACTGAAGCTTTCTTT. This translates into CASSTGGSTEAFF.

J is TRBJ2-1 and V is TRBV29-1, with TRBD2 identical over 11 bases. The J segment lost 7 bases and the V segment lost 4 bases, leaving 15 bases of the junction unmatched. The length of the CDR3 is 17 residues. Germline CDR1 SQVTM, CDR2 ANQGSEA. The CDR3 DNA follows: TGCAGCGTTGGATCTAGCGGGGGGCCGTACTTCCCTAATGAGCAGTTCTTC. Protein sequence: CSVGSSGGPYFPNEQFF.

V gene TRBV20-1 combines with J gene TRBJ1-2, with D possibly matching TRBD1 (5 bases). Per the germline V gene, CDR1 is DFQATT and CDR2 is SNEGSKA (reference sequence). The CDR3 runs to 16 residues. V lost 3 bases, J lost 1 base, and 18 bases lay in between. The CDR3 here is CSASSGAGSFNYGYTF. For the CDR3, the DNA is TGCAGTGCTAGTTCAGGTGCAGGGTCTTTTAACTATGGCTACACCTTC.